Sequencing of this TCR beta chain was carried out in a study of cytomegalovirus exposure and HLA in healthy donors. The PCR contained 60 Vbeta and 13 Jbeta primers. Sequencing was performed with immunoSEQ multiplex PCR; in TCRdb, only in-frame clones are kept and a portion is missing. The sample holds about 200,000 clones, roughly 80% seen once. CDR3 size: 16 residues. Trimming pared 3 bases from V and 6 bases from J, leaving 15 bases between. In germline, CDR1 is SNHLY, CDR2 FYNNEI. The study, taken as a whole, reports: Further analysis was carried out later, and it showed several of the most significant clusters appearing linked to common viral pathogens. The authors listed some 150 TCR beta chains as cytomegalovirus-associated.

Of note for this clone: Its antigen remains unknown.

Sequenced: PBMCs. J is TRBJ1-6 and V is TRBV2, with a weak D call TRBD1 (6 bases). The TCR was taken from a middle-aged man in good health and CMV-seronegative. The CDR3 DNA reads as TGTGCCAGCAGTGACGAACGGGGGGGCAGTAATTCACCCCTCCACTTT. This encodes CASSDERGGSNSPLHF. The full variable domain, its missing parts supplied by reference TRBV2 and TRBJ1-6, is EPEVTQTPSHQVTQMGQEVILRCVPISNHLYFYWYRQILGQKVEFLVSFYNNEISEKSEIFDDQFSVERPDGSNFTLKIRSTKLEDSAMYFCASSDERGGSNSPLHFGNGTRLTVT.